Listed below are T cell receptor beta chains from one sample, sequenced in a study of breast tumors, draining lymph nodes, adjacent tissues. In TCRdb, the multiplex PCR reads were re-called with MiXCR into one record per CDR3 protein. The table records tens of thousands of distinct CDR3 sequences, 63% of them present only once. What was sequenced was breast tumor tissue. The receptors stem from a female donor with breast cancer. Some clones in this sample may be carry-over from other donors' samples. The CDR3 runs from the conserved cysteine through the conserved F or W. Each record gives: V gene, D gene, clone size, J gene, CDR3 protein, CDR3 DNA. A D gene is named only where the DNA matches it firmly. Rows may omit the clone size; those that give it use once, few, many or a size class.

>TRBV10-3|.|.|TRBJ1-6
CAISVRGRGDSPLHF
TGTGCCATCAGTGTGCGGGGGCGGGGTGATTCACCCCTCCACTTT
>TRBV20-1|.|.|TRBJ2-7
CSASRASPTYEQYF
TGCAGTGCTAGCCGGGCTTCACCTACCTACGAGCAGTACTTC
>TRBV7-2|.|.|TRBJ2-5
CASSNQQGPQETQYF
TGTGCCAGCAGCAACCAACAGGGACCGCAAGAGACCCAGTACTTC
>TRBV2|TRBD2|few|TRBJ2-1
CASSGLAGGYNEQFF
TGTGCCAGCAGTGGACTAGCGGGGGGGTACAATGAGCAGTTCTTC
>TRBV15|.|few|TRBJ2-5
CATSGTVSQETQYF
TGTGCCACCAGCGGAACAGTATCCCAAGAGACCCAGTACTTC
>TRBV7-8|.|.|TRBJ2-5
CASSPAGETQYF
TGTGCCAGCAGCCCAGCCGGAGAGACCCAGTACTTC
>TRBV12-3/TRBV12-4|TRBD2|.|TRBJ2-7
CASSLAASGGHEQYF
TGTGCCAGCAGTTTAGCGGCTAGCGGGGGGCACGAGCAGTACTTC
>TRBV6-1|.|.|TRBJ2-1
CASSHQDEQFF
TGTGCCAGCAGTCATCAAGATGAGCAGTTCTTC
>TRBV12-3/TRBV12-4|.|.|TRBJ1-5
CASRTNSNQPQHF
TGTGCCAGTAGGACAAATAGCAATCAGCCCCAGCATTTT
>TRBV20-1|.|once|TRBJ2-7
CSAQRDGAGYEQYF
TGCAGTGCCCAACGTGACGGGGCCGGGTACGAGCAGTACTTC
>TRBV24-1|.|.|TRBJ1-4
CASKAQQNEKLFF
TGCGCCAGCAAGGCACAGCAAAATGAAAAACTGTTTTTT
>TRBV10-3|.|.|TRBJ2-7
CAVSVQNFYEQYF
TGTGCCGTCAGTGTACAGAATTTCTACGAGCAGTACTTC
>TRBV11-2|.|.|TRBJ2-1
CASSPQWNYNEQFF
TGTGCCAGCAGCCCCCAATGGAACTACAATGAGCAGTTCTTC
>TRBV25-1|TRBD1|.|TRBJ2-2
CASSDRGLTNTGELFF
TGTGCCAGCAGCGACAGGGGGTTAACGAACACCGGGGAGCTGTTTTTT
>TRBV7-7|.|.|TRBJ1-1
CASSLGQSNTEAFF
TGTGCTAGCAGCTTAGGACAGAGTAACACTGAAGCTTTCTTT
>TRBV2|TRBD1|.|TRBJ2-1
CASSSGTGHNEQFF
TGTGCCAGCAGTTCCGGGACAGGTCACAATGAGCAGTTCTTC
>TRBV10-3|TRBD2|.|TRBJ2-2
CAISVAGTSGGQGELFF
TGTGCCATCAGTGTGGCCGGGACTAGCGGGGGCCAGGGGGAGCTGTTTTTT
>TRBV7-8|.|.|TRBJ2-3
CATLPPLRHLKSTHTQYF
TGTGCCACCCTCCCCCCCCTGCGACACCTGAAGTCCACACATACGCAGTATTTT
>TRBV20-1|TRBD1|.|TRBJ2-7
CSARARGPRGEQYF
TGCAGTGCTAGGGCTAGGGGGCCCCGGGGCGAGCAGTACTTC
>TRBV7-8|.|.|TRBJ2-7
CASSLGSTYEQYF
TGTGCCAGCAGCTTAGGGAGTACCTACGAGCAGTACTTC
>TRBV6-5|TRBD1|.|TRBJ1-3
CASSYGTGGGNTIYF
TGTGCCAGCAGTTACGGGACAGGGGGAGGAAACACCATATATTTT
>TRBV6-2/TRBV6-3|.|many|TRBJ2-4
CASTDPGPGFQYF
TGTGCCAGCACTGATCCGGGACCGGGTTTTCAGTACTTC
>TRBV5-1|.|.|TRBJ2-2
CASSSDPLSTGELFF
TGCGCCAGCAGCTCCGACCCCTTAAGCACCGGGGAGCTGTTTTTT
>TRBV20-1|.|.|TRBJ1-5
CSAGGGSNQPQHF
TGCAGTGCTGGAGGGGGTAGCAATCAGCCCCAGCATTTT
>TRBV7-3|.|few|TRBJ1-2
CASSSDTNYGYTF
TGTGCCAGCAGCTCAGATACTAACTATGGCTACACCTTC
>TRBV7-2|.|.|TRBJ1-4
CASSQEGQNNEKLFF
TGCGCCAGCAGCCAAGAAGGACAGAATAATGAAAAACTGTTTTTT
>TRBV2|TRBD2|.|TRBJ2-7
CASSGLAGSYEQYF
TGTGCCAGCAGTGGGCTAGCGGGATCCTACGAGCAGTACTTC
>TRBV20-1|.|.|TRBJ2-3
CSARGTGLRSTDTQYF
TGCAGTGCTAGAGGAACAGGGCTCAGGAGCACAGATACGCAGTATTTT
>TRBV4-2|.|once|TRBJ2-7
CASSQEGVGRAYEQYF
TGTGCCAGCAGCCAAGAGGGGGTGGGCAGGGCCTACGAGCAGTACTTC
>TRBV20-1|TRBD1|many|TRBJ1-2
CSARLTGGDYGYTF
TGCAGTGCTAGACTGACAGGGGGGGACTATGGCTACACCTTC
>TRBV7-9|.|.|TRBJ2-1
CASSLVARKNEQFF
TGTGCCAGCAGCTTAGTTGCCCGGAAGAATGAGCAGTTCTTC
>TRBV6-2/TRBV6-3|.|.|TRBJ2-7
CASIPGFYERYF
TGTGCCAGCATCCCGGGTTTTTACGAGCGGTACTTC
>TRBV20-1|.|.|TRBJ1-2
CSASFRGAASYGYTF
TGCAGTGCTTCATTTAGGGGGGCCGCGAGCTATGGCTACACCTTC
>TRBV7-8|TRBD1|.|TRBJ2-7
CASSSSAGGRGSYQQYF
TGTGCCAGCAGCTCTTCAGCAGGGGGCAGGGGGAGCTACCAGCAGTACTTC
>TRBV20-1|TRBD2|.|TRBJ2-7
CSAGTTNEQYF
TGCAGTGCTGGGACTACCAACGAGCAGTACTTC
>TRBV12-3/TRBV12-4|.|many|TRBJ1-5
CASGVAGDRHQPQHF
TGTGCCAGCGGGGTAGCCGGGGACCGGCATCAGCCCCAGCATTTT
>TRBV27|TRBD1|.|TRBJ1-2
CASAGQGNYGYTF
TGTGCCAGCGCCGGACAGGGGAACTATGGCTACACCTTC
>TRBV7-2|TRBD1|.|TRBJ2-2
CASSKTTGPGELFF
TGTGCCAGCAGCAAAACGACAGGGCCCGGGGAGCTGTTTTTT
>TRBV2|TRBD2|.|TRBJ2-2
CASKAGGGDTGELFF
TGTGCCAGCAAGGCGGGAGGGGGGGACACCGGGGAGCTGTTTTTT
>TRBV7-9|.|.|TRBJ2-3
CANERVGRTDTQYF
TGTGCCAACGAAAGGGTGGGGAGGACAGATACGCAGTATTTT
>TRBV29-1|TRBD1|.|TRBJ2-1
CSVGDRVNEQFF
TGCAGCGTTGGGGACAGGGTCAATGAGCAGTTCTTC
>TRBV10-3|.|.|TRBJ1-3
CAIQGTGSSGNTIYF
TGTGCCATCCAGGGAACAGGGAGCTCTGGAAACACCATATATTTT
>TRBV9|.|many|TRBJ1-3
CASSPPSGNTIYF
TGTGCCAGCAGCCCGCCCTCTGGAAACACCATATATTTT
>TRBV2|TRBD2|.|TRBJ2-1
CASIELGREGVNEQFF
TGTGCCAGCATAGAGCTGGGGCGGGAGGGCGTGAATGAGCAGTTCTTC